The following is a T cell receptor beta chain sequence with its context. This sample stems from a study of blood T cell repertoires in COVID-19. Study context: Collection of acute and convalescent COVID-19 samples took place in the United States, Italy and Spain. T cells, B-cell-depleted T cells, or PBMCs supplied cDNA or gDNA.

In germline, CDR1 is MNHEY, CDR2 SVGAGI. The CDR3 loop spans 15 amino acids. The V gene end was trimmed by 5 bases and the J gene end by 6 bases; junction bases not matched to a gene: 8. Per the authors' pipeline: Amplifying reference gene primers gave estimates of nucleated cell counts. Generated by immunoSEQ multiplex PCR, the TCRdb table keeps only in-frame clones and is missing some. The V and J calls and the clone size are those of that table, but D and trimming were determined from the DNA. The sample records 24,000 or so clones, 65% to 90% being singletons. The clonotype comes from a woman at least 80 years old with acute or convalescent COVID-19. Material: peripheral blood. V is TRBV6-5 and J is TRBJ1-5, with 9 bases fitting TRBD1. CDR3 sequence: CASSPGTGNFQPQHF. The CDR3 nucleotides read TGTGCCAGCAGTCCCGGGACAGGGAATTTTCAGCCCCAGCATTTT.